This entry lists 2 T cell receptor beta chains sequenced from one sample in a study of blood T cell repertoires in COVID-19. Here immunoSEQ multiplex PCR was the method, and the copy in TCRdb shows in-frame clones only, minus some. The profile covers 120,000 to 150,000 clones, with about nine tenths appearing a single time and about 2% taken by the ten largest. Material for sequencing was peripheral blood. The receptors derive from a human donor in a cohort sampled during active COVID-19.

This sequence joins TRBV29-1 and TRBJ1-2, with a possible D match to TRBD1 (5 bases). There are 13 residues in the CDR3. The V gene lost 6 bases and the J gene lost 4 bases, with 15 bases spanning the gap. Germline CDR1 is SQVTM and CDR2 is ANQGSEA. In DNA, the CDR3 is TGCAGCGTGACAGACAGCGCAGCCTATGGCTACACCTTC. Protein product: CSVTDSAAYGYTF.

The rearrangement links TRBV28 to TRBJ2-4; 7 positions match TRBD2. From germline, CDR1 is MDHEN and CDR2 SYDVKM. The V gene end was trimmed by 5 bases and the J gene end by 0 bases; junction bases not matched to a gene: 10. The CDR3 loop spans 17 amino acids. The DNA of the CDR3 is TGTGCCAGCAGTAGCCAAGGGCGGGGGAAAGCCAAAAACATTCAGTACTTC. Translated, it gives CASSSQGRGKAKNIQYF. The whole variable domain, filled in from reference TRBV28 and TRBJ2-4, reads DVKVTQSSRYLVKRTGEKVFLECVQDMDHENMFWYRQDPGLGLRLIYFSYDVKMKEKGDIPEGYSVSREKKERFSLILESASTNQTSMYLCASSSQGRGKAKNIQYFGAGTRLSVL.